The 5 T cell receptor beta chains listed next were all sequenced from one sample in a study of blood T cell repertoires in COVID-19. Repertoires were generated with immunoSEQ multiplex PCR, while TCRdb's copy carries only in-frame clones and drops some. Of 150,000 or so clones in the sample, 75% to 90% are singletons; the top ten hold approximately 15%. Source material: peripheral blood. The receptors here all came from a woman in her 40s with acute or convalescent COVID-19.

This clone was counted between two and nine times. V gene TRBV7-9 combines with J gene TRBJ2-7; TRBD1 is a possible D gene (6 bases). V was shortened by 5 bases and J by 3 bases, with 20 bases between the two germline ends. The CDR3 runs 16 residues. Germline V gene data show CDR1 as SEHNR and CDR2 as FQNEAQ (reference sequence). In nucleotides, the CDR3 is TGTGCCAGCAGCCCCGGTACAGGGACGATTAACTACGAGCAGTACTTC. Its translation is CASSPGTGTINYEQYF.

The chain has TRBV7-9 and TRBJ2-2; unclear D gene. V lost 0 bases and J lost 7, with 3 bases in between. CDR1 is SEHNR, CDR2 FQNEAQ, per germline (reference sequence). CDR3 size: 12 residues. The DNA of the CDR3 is TGTGCCAGCAGCTTAGCCGGCGGGGAGCTGTTTTTT. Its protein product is CASSLAGGELFF.

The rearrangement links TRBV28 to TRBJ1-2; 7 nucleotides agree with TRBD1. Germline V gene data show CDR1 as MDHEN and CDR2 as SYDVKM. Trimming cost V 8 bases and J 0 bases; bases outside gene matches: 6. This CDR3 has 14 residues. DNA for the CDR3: TGTGCCAGCGACAGGGCCTCTACTAACTATGGCTACACCTTC. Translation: CASDRASTNYGYTF.

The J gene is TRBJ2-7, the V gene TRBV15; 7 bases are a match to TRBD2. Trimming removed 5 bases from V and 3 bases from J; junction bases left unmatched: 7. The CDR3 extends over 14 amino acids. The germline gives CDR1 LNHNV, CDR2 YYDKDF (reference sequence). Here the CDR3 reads CATSGGEADYEQYF. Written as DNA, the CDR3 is TGTGCCACCAGCGGGGGGGAGGCCGACTACGAGCAGTACTTC.

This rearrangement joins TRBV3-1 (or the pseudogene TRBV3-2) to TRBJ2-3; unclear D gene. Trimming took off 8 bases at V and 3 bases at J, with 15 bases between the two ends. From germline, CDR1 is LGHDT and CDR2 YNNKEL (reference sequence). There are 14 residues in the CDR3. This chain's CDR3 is CASRAEAVTDTQYF. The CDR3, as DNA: TGTGCCAGCCGAGCTGAGGCAGTAACAGATACGCAGTATTTT.